This entry describes one T cell receptor beta chain. This entry is derived from a study of blood T cell repertoires in COVID-19. Across the whole study: The United States, Italy and Spain were the sources of the acute and convalescent COVID-19 samples.

Trimming shortened V by 6 bases and J by 4 bases, and 19 bases separated the two germline ends. This CDR3 comprises 15 residues. Germline values: CDR1 KGHSH, CDR2 LQKENI. Patients of the Seattle cohort, enrolled during active infection, were followed longitudinally. Sequencing was performed with immunoSEQ multiplex PCR; in TCRdb, only in-frame clones are kept and a portion is missing. The sample includes some 160,000 clones, around four fifths of them seen just once. This TCR derives from an elderly woman with COVID-19, enrolled during active disease. V and J are TRBV18 and TRBJ2-7, with D maybe TRBD1 (7 bases). Sequencing was performed on peripheral blood. This chain's CDR3 is CASSPGGTRAYEQYF. CDR3 sequence (DNA): TGTGCCAGCTCCCCAGGGGGGACCAGGGCGTACGAGCAGTACTTC.